The T cell receptor beta chain described here comes from a study of blood T cell repertoires in COVID-19. In the study overall: Sites in the United States, Italy and Spain provided acute and convalescent COVID-19 samples. T cells, B-cell-depleted T cells, or PBMCs supplied cDNA or gDNA.

How the authors handled the data: Reference gene primer amplification gave nucleated cell count estimates. Method: immunoSEQ multiplex PCR; TCRdb's copy keeps in-frame clones and lacks some. That table is the source of V, J and clone size, and D and trimming were worked out from the DNA. The sample has about 22,000 clones; 65% to 90% are singletons. The sequenced material came from peripheral blood. This clonotype was obtained from an older man with acute or convalescent COVID-19.

The CDR3 region has the DNA TGTGCCAGCAGCGCGGGGACTGGGTTGTTCTCCTACGAGCAGTACTTC. This codes for CASSAGTGLFSYEQYF. This chain uses TRBV5-4 with TRBJ2-7, with D possibly matching TRBD2 (6 bases). Germline V CDR1 and CDR2: SGHNT, YYREEE (reference sequence). CDR3 length: 16 residues. The germline V and J ends were trimmed by 4 bases and 0 bases, with 17 bases remaining between them.